The clone carrying this T cell receptor (beta chain) was observed many times. This sample is part of a study of low-dose radiotherapy and immunotherapy resistance in tumors. In the study overall: Each patient was administered nivolumab intravenously at 240 mg, which was a flat dose, every two weeks, along with intravenous ipilimumab at 1 mg/kg every six weeks. The drug cyclophosphamide was given into a vein at 200 mg/m2 every two weeks, one day before radiation and immunotherapy. The study gave patients oral aspirin 300 mg daily for four cycles from cycle 1 day 1.

First-strand cDNA relied on TRAV- and TRBV-specific primers spanning alpha and beta chains. The authors ran approximately 20 PCR cycles to amplify TCRs with a constant-region primer and V-primer adapter. Isolated mRNA was amplified by in vitro transcription. TCRdb ran MiXCR on the reads and lists one entry per CDR3 protein. The sample has around 84,000 distinct CDR3 sequences; under 20% are singletons. There are 16 residues in the CDR3. Germline loops: CDR1 MGHRA, CDR2 YSYEKL. After removal of 5 bases from V and 1 base from J, the junction contained 8 bases not matched to a gene. Time point indicated: after trial treatment. Treatment meaning: LDRT plus nivolumab, ipilimumab, low-dose cyclophosphamide and aspirin (RACIN trial).

Sequencing used PBMCs, obtained after low-dose radiotherapy plus immunotherapy. The source of this sequence is a male donor with prostate cancer. The chain has TRBV4-1 and TRBJ2-1; 7 positions agree with TRBD2. CDR3 region: CASSIQRGLSYNEQFF. The CDR3 nucleotides read TGCGCCAGCAGCATACAGCGGGGCTTATCCTACAATGAGCAGTTCTTC.